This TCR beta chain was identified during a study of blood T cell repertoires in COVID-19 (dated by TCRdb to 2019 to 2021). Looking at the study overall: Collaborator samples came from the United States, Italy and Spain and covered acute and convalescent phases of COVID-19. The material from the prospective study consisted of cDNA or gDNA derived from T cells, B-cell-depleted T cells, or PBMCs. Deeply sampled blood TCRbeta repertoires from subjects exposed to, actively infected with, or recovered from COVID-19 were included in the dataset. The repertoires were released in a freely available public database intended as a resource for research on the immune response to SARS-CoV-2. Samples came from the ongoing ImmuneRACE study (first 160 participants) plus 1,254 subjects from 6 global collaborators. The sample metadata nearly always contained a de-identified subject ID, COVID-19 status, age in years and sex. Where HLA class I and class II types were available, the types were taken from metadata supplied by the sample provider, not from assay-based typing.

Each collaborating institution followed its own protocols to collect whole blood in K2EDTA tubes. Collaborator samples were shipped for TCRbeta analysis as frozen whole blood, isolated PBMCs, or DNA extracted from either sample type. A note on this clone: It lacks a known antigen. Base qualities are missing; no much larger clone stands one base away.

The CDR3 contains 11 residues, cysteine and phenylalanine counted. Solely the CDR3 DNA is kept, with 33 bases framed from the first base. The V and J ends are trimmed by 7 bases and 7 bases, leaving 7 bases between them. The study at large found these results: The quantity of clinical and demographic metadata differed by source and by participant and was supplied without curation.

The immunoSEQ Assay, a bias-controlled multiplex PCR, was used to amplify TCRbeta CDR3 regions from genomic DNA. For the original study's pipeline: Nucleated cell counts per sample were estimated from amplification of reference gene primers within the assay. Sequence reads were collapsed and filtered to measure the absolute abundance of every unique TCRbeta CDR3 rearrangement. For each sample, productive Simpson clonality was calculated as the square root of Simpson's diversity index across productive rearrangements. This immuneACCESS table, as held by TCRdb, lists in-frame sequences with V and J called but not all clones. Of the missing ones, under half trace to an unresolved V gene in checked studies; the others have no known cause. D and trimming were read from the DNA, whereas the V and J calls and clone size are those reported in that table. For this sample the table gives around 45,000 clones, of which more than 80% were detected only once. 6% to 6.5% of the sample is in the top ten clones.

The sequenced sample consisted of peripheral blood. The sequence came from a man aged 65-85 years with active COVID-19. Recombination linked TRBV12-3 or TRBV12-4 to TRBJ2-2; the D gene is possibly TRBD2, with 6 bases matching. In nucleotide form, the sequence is TGTGCCAGCACGGGAGTCGGGGAGCTGTTTTTT. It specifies CASTGVGELFF.